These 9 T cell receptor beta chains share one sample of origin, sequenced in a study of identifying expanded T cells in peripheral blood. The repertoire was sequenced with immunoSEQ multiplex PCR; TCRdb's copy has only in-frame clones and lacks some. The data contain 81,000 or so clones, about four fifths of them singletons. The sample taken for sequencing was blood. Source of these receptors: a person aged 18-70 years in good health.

The CDR3 loop reads CASSLARQGATEAFF. The CDR3 nucleotides are TGTGCCAGCAGCCTCGCCCGACAGGGGGCGACTGAAGCTTTCTTT. This chain uses TRBV6-1 with TRBJ1-1; 10 bases line up with TRBD1. The CDR3 loop spans 15 amino acids. Germline CDR1 is MNHNS and CDR2 is SASEGT. The J segment lost 5 bases and the V segment lost 6 bases, leaving 9 bases of the junction unmatched.

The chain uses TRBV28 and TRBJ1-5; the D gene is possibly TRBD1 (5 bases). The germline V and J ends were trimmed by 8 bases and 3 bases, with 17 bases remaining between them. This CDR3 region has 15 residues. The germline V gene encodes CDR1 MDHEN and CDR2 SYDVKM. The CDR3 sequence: CASVLGGFSNQPQHF. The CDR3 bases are TGTGCCAGCGTCCTTGGGGGGTTTTCCAATCAGCCCCAGCATTTT.

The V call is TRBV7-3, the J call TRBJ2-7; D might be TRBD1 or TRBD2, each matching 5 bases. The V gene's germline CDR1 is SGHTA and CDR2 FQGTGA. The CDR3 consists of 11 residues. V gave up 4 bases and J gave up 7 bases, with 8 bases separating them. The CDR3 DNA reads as TGTGCCAGCAGCTGGGGGTGGGAGCAGTACTTC. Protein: CASSWGWEQYF.

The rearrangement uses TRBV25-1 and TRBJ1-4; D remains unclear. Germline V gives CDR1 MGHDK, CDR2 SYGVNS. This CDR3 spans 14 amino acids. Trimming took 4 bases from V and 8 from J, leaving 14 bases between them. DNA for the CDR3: TGTGCCAGCAGTGTGGTCAGTATATCAGAAAAACTGTTTTTT. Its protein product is CASSVVSISEKLFF.

CDR3 in DNA: TGTGCCAGCAGCTTTACCGGGACTAGCGGGGGAGAGCAGTACTTC. Protein sequence: CASSFTGTSGGEQYF. The V gene is TRBV7-2, the J gene TRBJ2-7; 14 bases align to TRBD2. The CDR3 loop spans 15 amino acids. The germline V gene encodes CDR1 SGHTA and CDR2 FQGNSA. Germline trimming cut 3 bases from V and 7 bases from J; bases unmatched to any gene: 5.

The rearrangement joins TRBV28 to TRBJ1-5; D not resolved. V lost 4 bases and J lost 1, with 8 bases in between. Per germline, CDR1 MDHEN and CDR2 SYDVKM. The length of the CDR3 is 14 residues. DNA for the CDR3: TGTGCCAGCAGTTCCCTCCTGAGCAATCAGCCCCAGCATTTT. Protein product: CASSSLLSNQPQHF.

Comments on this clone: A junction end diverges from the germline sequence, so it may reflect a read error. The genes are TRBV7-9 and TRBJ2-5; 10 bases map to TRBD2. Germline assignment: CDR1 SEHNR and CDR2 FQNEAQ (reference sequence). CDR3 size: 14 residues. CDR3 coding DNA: TGTGCCAGCAGCCTAGCGGGAGTCGCAGAGACCCAGTACTTC. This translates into CASSLAGVAETQYF.

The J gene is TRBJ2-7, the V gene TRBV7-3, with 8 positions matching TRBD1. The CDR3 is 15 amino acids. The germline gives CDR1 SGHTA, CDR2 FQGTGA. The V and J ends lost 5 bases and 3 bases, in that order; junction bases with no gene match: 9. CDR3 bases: TGTGCCAGCAGCAACGACAGGGGTGGAAGCTACGAGCAGTACTTC. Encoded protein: CASSNDRGGSYEQYF.

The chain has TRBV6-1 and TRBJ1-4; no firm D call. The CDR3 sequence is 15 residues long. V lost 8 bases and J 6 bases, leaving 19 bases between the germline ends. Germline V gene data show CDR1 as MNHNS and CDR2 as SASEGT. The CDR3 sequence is CASSLSSLPHEKLFF. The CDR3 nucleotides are TGTGCCAGCTCCCTCAGCAGCCTACCCCATGAAAAACTGTTTTTT.